Given below is one T cell receptor (beta chain) in context. This record belongs to a study of blood T cell repertoires in COVID-19. Study as a whole: Samples taken during acute and convalescent COVID-19 were collected in the United States, Italy and Spain. PBMCs, B-cell-depleted T cells, or T cells were the source of the cDNA or gDNA that made up the material.

Measured with immunoSEQ multiplex PCR; TCRdb has only the in-frame clones, and not every one. The sample records 130,000 to 150,000 clones, approximately 85% being singletons. The TCR comes from a man between 65 and 85 years old with acute or convalescent COVID-19. The material sequenced was peripheral blood.

CDR3 sequence: CASSFQGGVVETQYF. For the CDR3, the DNA is TGTGCCAGCAGTTTCCAGGGGGGTGTTGTGGAGACCCAGTACTTC. The chain links TRBV28 to TRBJ2-5; tentative D call: TRBD1 (7 bases). Trimming cost V 3 bases and J 5 bases, with 16 bases left between them. The CDR3 runs 15 residues. Germline CDR1 reads MDHEN; CDR2 reads SYDVKM.